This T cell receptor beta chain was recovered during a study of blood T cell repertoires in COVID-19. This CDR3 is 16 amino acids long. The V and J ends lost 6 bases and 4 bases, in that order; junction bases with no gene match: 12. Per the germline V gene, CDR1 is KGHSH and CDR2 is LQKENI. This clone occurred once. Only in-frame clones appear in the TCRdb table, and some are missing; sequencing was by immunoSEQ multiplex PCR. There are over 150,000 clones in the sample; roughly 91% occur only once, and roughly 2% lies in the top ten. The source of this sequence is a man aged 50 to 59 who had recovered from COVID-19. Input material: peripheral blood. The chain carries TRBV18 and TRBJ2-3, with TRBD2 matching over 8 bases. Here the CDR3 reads CASSRPGGKGSDTQYF. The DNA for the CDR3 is TGTGCCAGCTCCAGACCGGGAGGGAAGGGCTCAGATACGCAGTATTTT. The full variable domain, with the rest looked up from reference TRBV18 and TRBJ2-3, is NAGVMQNPRHLVRRRGQEARLRCSPMKGHSHVYWYRQLPEEGLKFMVYLQKENIIDESGMPKERFSAEFPKEGPSILRIQQVVRGDSAAYFCASSRPGGKGSDTQYFGPGTRLTVL.